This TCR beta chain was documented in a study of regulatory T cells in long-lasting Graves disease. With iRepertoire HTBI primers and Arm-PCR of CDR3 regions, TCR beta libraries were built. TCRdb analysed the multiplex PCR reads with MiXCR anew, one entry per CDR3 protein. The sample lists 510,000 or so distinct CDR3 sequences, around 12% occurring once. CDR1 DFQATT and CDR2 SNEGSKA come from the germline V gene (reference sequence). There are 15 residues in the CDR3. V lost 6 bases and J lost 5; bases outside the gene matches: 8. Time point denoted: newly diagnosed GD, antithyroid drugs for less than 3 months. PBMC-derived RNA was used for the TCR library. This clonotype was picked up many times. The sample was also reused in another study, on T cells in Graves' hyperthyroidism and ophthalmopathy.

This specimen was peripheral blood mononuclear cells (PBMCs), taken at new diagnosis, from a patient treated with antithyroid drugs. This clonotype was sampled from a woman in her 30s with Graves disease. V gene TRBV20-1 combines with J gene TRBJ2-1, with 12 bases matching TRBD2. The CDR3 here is CSAPTSGRIHNEQFF. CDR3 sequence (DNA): TGCAGTGCCCCGACTAGCGGGAGAATCCACAATGAGCAGTTCTTC.